Listed below are T cell receptor beta chains from one sample, sequenced in a study of graft-versus-host responses after intestinal transplantation. Sequencing was performed with immunoSEQ multiplex PCR; in TCRdb, only in-frame clones are kept and a portion is missing. The sample records 20,000 to 30,000 clones, 75% to 90% being singletons. The source was PBMCs, collected 28 days after intestinal transplant. These receptors originate from a human patient who received an intestinal transplant, so some T cells may come from the graft donor. The CDR3 runs from the conserved cysteine through the conserved F or W. The D gene is left open where the match is weak. Some rows have no size entry. The others give once, few or many, or a class for an expanded clone.

V gene	J gene	clone size	D gene	CDR3 protein	CDR3 DNA
TRBV6-1	TRBJ2-1	NA	NA	CASSEASRGAYNEQFF	TGTGCCAGCAGTGAAGCTTCCCGAGGGGCCTACAATGAGCAGTTCTTC
TRBV6-6	TRBJ2-1	NA	TRBD2	CASSPLAGGEILDQFF	TGTGCCAGCAGTCCCTTAGCGGGGGGGGAGATATTAGATCAGTTCTTC
TRBV5-1	TRBJ2-7	NA	TRBD1	CASSSTGRSYEQYF	TGCGCCAGCAGCTCGACAGGGAGATCCTACGAGCAGTACTTC
TRBV11-3	TRBJ2-7	once	TRBD1	CASSRTGGSYEQYF	TGTGCCAGCAGCCGGACAGGGGGCTCCTACGAGCAGTACTTC
TRBV6-1	TRBJ2-1	NA	NA	CASMGERLSHEQFF	TGTGCCAGCATGGGGGAAAGGTTGAGTCATGAGCAGTTCTTC
TRBV2	TRBJ2-1	NA	NA	CASRGGYYNEQFF	TGTGCCAGCAGGGGGGGCTACTACAATGAGCAGTTCTTC
TRBV19	TRBJ2-2	NA	NA	CASSIDWTRGELFF	TGTGCCAGTAGTATAGACTGGACTCGCGGGGAGCTGTTTTTT
TRBV4-1	TRBJ2-5	NA	TRBD2	CASSQGDGRAKQETQYF	TGCGCCAGCAGCCAAGGGGACGGGAGGGCCAAGCAAGAGACCCAGTACTTC
TRBV10-3	TRBJ1-1	once	NA	CATGQYTEAFF	TGTGCCACTGGACAATACACTGAAGCTTTCTTT
TRBV4-1	TRBJ2-5	NA	NA	CASSTQGRGETQYF	TGCGCCAGCAGCACACAGGGAAGAGGAGAGACCCAGTACTTC
TRBV5-1	TRBJ2-1	NA	NA	CASSLGDSSNEQFF	TGCGCCAGCAGCTTGGGGGACTCAAGCAATGAGCAGTTCTTC
TRBV2	TRBJ2-1	NA	TRBD2	CASSEFSGGYNEQFF	TGTGCCAGCAGTGAATTCAGCGGGGGCTACAATGAGCAGTTCTTC
TRBV5-4	TRBJ2-3	NA	TRBD1	CASSLDRGFSTDTQYF	TGTGCCAGCAGCTTGGACAGGGGATTTAGCACAGATACGCAGTATTTT
TRBV28	TRBJ1-3	NA	NA	CASSSPSPDSPSGNTIYF	TGTGCCAGCAGTTCCCCTAGTCCTGACAGTCCCTCTGGAAACACCATATATTTT
TRBV5-6	TRBJ1-2	NA	NA	CASSRALEGYTF	TGTGCCAGCAGCAGGGCCCTTGAGGGCTACACCTTC
TRBV27	TRBJ2-1	NA	NA	CASSFNEHGANEQFF	TGTGCCAGCAGTTTCAATGAGCACGGCGCCAATGAGCAGTTCTTC
TRBV19	TRBJ2-5	NA	NA	CASMDGMYQETQYF	TGTGCCAGTATGGACGGAATGTACCAAGAGACCCAGTACTTC